Following are 8 T cell receptor beta chains from one sample sequenced in a study of Ad26.COV2.S vaccination and SARS-CoV-2 variants. Clones were read by immunoSEQ multiplex PCR, and TCRdb kept only the in-frame ones, dropping some. The profile shows roughly 500,000 clones, roughly 87% of them singletons. Treatment given: around 19 received Ad26.COV2.S at low or high dose, single or two shots; about five received placebo; per-sample allocation not given. Sample collection was performed on day 63 after the first vaccine or placebo injection. The material was peripheral blood, obtained in a trial of Ad26.COV2.S vaccine versus placebo. The source is a person aged 18 to 65 who received the Ad26.COV2.S COVID-19 vaccine or a placebo.

This rearrangement joins TRBV29-1 to TRBJ2-7; possibly TRBD1 for D (6 bases). With 4 bases removed from V and 0 bases from J, the gap between germline ends came to 13 bases. The germline V gene has CDR1 SQVTM and CDR2 ANQGSEA. The length of the CDR3 is 14 residues. CDR3 coding DNA: TGCAGCGTTGTAGCCCAGGGGCCCTCCTACGAGCAGTACTTC. It yields the protein CSVVAQGPSYEQYF.

This chain uses TRBV19 with TRBJ2-1; D is uncertain. The V gene's germline CDR1 is LNHDA and CDR2 SQIVND (reference sequence). CDR3 size: 15 residues. V dropped 5 bases and J dropped 7 bases, with 18 bases sitting between them. The CDR3 loop is CASSRTGRMGNEQFF. The CDR3 bases are TGTGCCAGTAGTCGGACCGGGCGGATGGGGAATGAGCAGTTCTTC.

The CDR3 protein is CASSQPKWRGTEAFF. For the CDR3, the DNA is TGTGCCAGCAGCCAGCCTAAATGGAGAGGCACTGAAGCTTTCTTT. J is TRBJ1-1 and V is TRBV5-6; D gene uncertain. The CDR3 extends over 15 amino acids. The germline V gene encodes CDR1 SGHDT and CDR2 YYEEEE. The germline V and J ends were trimmed by 4 bases and 4 bases, with 17 bases remaining between them.

The V and J genes are TRBV5-1 and TRBJ2-3, with 9 nucleotides matching TRBD2. Per germline, CDR1 SGHRS and CDR2 YFSETQ. Trimming took 2 bases from V and 6 from J; bases not matched to a gene: 7. The CDR3 contains 15 residues. This CDR3 is CASSFSGSNLDTQYF. DNA of the CDR3: TGCGCCAGCAGCTTTAGCGGGAGTAATTTGGATACGCAGTATTTT.

The chain employs TRBV4-3 and TRBJ1-6; D gene uncertain. Trimming took off 5 bases at V and 8 bases at J, with 10 bases between the two ends. Germline lookup yields CDR1 LGHNA and CDR2 YSLEER. This CDR3 has 13 residues. This CDR3 reads CASSSQVDSPLHF. The CDR3 DNA is TGCGCCAGCAGCTCACAAGTGGATTCACCCCTCCACTTT.

CDR3 in amino acids: CASSQDGTGGETQYF. CDR3 coding DNA: TGTGCCAGCAGCCAAGATGGGACAGGGGGAGAGACCCAGTACTTC. The rearrangement uses TRBV4-2 and TRBJ2-5; 11 bases align to TRBD1. J was trimmed by 4 bases and V by 0 bases; bases with no gene match: 1. The CDR3 sequence is 15 residues long. Germline V gene sequence: CDR1 LGHNA, CDR2 YNFKEQ.

This chain joins TRBV29-1 and TRBJ2-4; TRBD1 agrees at 8 bases. This CDR3 spans 13 amino acids. Looked up from germline, CDR1 is SQVTM and CDR2 is ANQGSEA. Unmatched junction bases numbered 3, after V lost 2 bases and J lost 6 bases. The CDR3 reads CSVESGGPNIQYF. The CDR3 nucleotides are TGCAGCGTTGAATCAGGGGGCCCAAACATTCAGTACTTC.

This chain links TRBV12-3 or TRBV12-4 with TRBJ1-2; no clear D. This CDR3 has 12 amino acids. Trimming removed 0 bases from V and 3 bases from J, with 2 bases in between. CDR3 nucleotide sequence: TGTGCCAGCAGTTTAGCGGACTATGGCTACACCTTC. Its translation is CASSLADYGYTF.